This T cell receptor (beta chain) was identified in a study of T cell changes during pregnancy in multiple sclerosis. The CDR3 has 14 residues. The V gene's germline CDR1 is SQVTM and CDR2 ANQGSEA. Trimming removed 4 bases from V and 4 bases from J, with 15 bases in between. Libraries were prepared by immunoSEQ multiplex PCR; TCRdb keeps only in-frame clonotypes and omits some of them. The repertoire has 54,000 or so clones, around 93% of them found once; the top ten carry less than 0.45%. The chain links TRBV29-1 to TRBJ2-3, with a weak D call TRBD1 (6 bases). The sequence was collected from a female donor with multiple sclerosis, enrolled in a pregnancy study. Sequencing was performed on CD4+ T cells from peripheral blood mononuclear cells, taken before pregnancy. The CDR3 DNA is TGCAGCGTTGGTGTGGGACAAGGGTCAGATACGCAGTATTTT. It specifies CSVGVGQGSDTQYF.